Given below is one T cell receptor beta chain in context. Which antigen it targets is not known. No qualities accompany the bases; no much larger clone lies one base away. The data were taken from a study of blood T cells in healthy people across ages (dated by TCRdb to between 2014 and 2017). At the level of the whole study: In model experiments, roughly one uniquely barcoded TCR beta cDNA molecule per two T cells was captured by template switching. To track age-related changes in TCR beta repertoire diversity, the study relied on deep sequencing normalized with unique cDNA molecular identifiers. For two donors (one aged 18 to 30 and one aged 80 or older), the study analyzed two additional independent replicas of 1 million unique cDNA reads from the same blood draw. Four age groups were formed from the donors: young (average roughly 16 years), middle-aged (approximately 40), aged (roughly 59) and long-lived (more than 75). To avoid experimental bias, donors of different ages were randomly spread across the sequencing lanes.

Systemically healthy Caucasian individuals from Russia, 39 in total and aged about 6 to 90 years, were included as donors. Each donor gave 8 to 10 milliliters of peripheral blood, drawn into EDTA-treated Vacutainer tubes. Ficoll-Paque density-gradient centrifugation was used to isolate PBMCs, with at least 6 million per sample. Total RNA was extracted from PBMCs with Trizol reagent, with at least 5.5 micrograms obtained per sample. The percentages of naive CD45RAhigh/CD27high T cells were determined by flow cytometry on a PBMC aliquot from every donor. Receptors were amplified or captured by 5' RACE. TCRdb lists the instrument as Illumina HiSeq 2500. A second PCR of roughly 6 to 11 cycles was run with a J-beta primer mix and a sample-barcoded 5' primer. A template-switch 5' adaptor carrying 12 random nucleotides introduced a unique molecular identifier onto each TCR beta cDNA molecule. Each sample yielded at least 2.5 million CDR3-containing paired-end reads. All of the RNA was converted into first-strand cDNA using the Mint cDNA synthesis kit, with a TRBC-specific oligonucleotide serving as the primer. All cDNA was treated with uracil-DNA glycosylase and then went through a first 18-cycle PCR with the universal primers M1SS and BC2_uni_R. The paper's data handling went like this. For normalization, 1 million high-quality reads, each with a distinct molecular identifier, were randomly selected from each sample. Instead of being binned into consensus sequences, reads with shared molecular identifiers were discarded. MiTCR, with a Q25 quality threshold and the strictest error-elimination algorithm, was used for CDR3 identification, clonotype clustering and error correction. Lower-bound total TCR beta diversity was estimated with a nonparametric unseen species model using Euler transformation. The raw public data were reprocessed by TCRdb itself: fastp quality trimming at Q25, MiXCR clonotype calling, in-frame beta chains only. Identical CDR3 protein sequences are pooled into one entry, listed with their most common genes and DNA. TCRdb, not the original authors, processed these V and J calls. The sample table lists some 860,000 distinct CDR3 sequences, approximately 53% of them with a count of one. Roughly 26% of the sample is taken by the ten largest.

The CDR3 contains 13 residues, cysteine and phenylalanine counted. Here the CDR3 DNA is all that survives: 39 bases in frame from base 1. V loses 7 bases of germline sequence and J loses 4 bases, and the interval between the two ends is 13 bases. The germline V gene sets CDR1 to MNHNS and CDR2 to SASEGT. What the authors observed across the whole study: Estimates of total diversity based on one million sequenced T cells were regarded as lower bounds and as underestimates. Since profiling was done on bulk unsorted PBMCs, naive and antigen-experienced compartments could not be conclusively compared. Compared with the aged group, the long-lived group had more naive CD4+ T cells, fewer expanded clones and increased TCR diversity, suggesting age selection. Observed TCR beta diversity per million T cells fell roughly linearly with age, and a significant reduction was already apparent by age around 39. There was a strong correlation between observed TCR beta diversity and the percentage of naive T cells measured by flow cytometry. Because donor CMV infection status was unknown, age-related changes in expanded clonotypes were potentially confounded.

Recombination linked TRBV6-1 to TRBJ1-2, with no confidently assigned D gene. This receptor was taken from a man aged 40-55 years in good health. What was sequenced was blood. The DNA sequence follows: TGTGCCAGCACCCTACCCGTCGGCTATGGCTACACCTTC. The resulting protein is CASTLPVGYGYTF.